This is a list of T cell receptor beta chains from one sample in a study of CD8+CD57+ T cells in acquired aplastic anemia. TCRdb passed the reads through MiXCR, listing each CDR3 protein once. The data show about 150,000 distinct CDR3 sequences, with 40% to 45% seen just once and almost 8.5% held by the top ten. The sequenced sample consisted of sorted CD4+, CD8+, or CD8+CD57+ T cells (not recorded which) from PBMCs. The receptors here all came from a human donor in good health, serving as a control. Each CDR3 is given with its conserved first and last residue. The D gene is left open where the match is weak. Clone size, where shown, is once, few, many, or a class for clones that have expanded.

clone_size	v_call	j_call	d_call	cdr3_aa	cdr3_nt
NA	TRBV29-1	TRBJ1-1	TRBD1	CSVRQGKDTEAFF	TGCAGCGTTCGACAGGGTAAGGACACTGAAGCTTTCTTT
many	TRBV2	TRBJ2-1	TRBD2	CASSQGSGPYNEQFF	TGTGCCAGCAGTCAGGGTAGCGGGCCCTACAATGAGCAGTTCTTC
many	TRBV2	TRBJ1-2	TRBD1	CASNRGDGYTF	TGTGCCAGCAACAGGGGTGATGGCTACACCTTC
many	TRBV29-1	TRBJ1-2	TRBD1	CSVLTGAANYGYTF	TGCAGCGTGCTCACAGGGGCCGCTAACTATGGCTACACCTTC
NA	TRBV25-1	TRBJ2-1	NA	CASSASQGPHEQFF	TGTGCCAGCAGTGCTAGCCAGGGACCCCATGAGCAGTTCTTC
NA	TRBV7-9	TRBJ1-5	NA	CASQRGVPNQPQHF	TGTGCCAGCCAACGGGGAGTCCCTAATCAGCCCCAGCATTTT
NA	TRBV5-1	TRBJ2-1	NA	CASSLGLGFNEQFF	TGCGCCAGCAGCCTCGGGCTAGGATTCAATGAGCAGTTCTTC
many	TRBV18	TRBJ2-7	NA	CASSPQQAYEQYF	TGTGCCAGCTCACCACAGCAAGCCTACGAGCAGTACTTC
many	TRBV19	TRBJ1-2	TRBD1	CASSPAWTGSPYGYTF	TGTGCCAGTAGTCCCGCCTGGACAGGGTCCCCCTATGGCTACACCTTC
many	TRBV29-1	TRBJ2-7	TRBD1	CSVGGQGASYEQYF	TGCAGCGTTGGAGGACAGGGGGCATCCTACGAGCAGTACTTC
once	TRBV7-2	TRBJ2-7	TRBD2	CASSREVVYEQYF	TGTGCCAGCAGCCGGGAGGTCGTATACGAGCAGTACTTC
many	TRBV2	TRBJ2-1	NA	CASGPERLGSYNEQFF	TGTGCCAGCGGCCCTGAAAGACTGGGATCTTACAATGAGCAGTTCTTC
many	TRBV2	TRBJ1-4	NA	CASTFGPVDEKLFF	TGTGCCAGCACTTTCGGACCCGTGGATGAAAAACTGTTTTTT
many	TRBV10-3	TRBJ2-7	NA	CATRYTDSYEQYF	TGTGCCACTAGGTACACCGACTCCTACGAGCAGTACTTC
few	TRBV3-1	TRBJ1-6	NA	CASSPRFTLYNSPLHF	TGTGCCAGCAGCCCGAGATTCACGCTGTATAATTCACCCCTCCACTTT
many	TRBV10-2	TRBJ1-5	TRBD1	CASSDPGQGNQPQHF	TGCGCCAGCAGTGACCCGGGACAGGGAAATCAGCCCCAGCATTTT
NA	TRBV20-1	TRBJ2-4	NA	CSAREGGPKSIQYF	TGCAGTGCTAGGGAGGGGGGACCCAAAAGCATTCAGTACTTC
NA	TRBV29-1	TRBJ1-3	NA	CSGGSSGDTIYF	TGCAGCGGAGGGAGCTCTGGAGACACCATATATTTT
many	TRBV6-5	TRBJ2-7	TRBD1	CATRDRGYEQYF	TGTGCCACCCGGGACAGGGGGTACGAGCAGTACTTC
many	TRBV19	TRBJ1-4	TRBD1	CASARGGQGVPEEKLFF	TGTGCCAGTGCGCGTGGTGGACAGGGCGTCCCGGAAGAAAAACTGTTTTTT
NA	TRBV3-1	TRBJ1-1	TRBD1	CASSPPTGTGGAFF	TGTGCCAGCAGTCCACCGACCGGGACAGGGGGGGCTTTCTTT
many	TRBV20-1	TRBJ2-7	TRBD1	CSARGGQGAFEQYF	TGCAGTGCTAGAGGGGGACAGGGGGCCTTCGAGCAGTACTTC
few	TRBV10-3	TRBJ2-2	NA	CAISDRGANTGELFF	TGTGCCATCAGTGATCGAGGCGCGAACACCGGGGAGCTGTTTTTT